These T cell receptor beta chains were read from a single sample in a study of identifying expanded T cells in peripheral blood. Sequencing was performed with immunoSEQ multiplex PCR; in TCRdb, only in-frame clones are kept and a portion is missing. This sample yields fewer than 130,000 clones, of which around 88% are seen a single time; about a sixth belongs to the top ten. Specimen: blood. The source of these receptors is a person aged 18 to 75 in good health. Each CDR3 is given with its conserved first and last residue. The D gene is left open where the match is weak. Expanded clones are given a class, and other clones once, few, many or no size at all.

J	length	size	D	V	DNA	CDR3
TRBJ1-2	12	NA	NA	TRBV29-1	TGCAGCGTTGAGATACAGGTCTATGGCTACACCTTC	CSVEIQVYGYTF
TRBJ2-3	15	once	NA	TRBV7-2	TGTGCCAGCAGCTTAGTTGCGGGGGCGGGGGATACGCAGTATTTT	CASSLVAGAGDTQYF
TRBJ2-1	14	NA	NA	TRBV7-9	TGTGCCAGCAGCTTAGCGGGGACCTACAATGAGCAGTTCTTC	CASSLAGTYNEQFF
TRBJ1-1	16	NA	NA	TRBV5-6	TGTGCCAGCAGCCTTAGTTGGGGCAGGGGCGTACCTGAAGCTTTCTTT	CASSLSWGRGVPEAFF
TRBJ1-1	14	NA	NA	TRBV7-8	TGTGCCAGCAGCATACAGGGTAGTCCCACTGAAGCTTTCTTT	CASSIQGSPTEAFF
TRBJ2-5	13	once	NA	TRBV30	TGTGCCGTTAGCGCAGATTCCCGTGAGACCCAGTACTTC	CAVSADSRETQYF
TRBJ1-1	15	NA	TRBD1	TRBV27	TGTGCCAGCAGCCGGACAGGGTTCTTGGGCACTGAAGCTTTCTTT	CASSRTGFLGTEAFF
TRBJ1-2	14	once	NA	TRBV5-6	TGTGCCAGCAGCCCGAACCCGGGCGCCACAGGCTACACCTTC	CASSPNPGATGYTF
TRBJ1-1	16	NA	TRBD1	TRBV5-1	TGCGCCAGCAGCTTCGGGGACAGGGATATGAACACTGAAGCTTTCTTT	CASSFGDRDMNTEAFF
TRBJ2-7	15	NA	NA	TRBV5-1	TGCGCCAGCAGCCCCGCCCCACTGTGGGGGGACGAGCAGTACTTC	CASSPAPLWGDEQYF